The present T cell receptor (beta chain) was sequenced within a study of blood T cell repertoires in COVID-19. In the study overall: The analysed material was cDNA or gDNA that came from T cells, B-cell-depleted T cells, or PBMCs.

Original analysis: It was from reference gene primer amplification that nucleated cell counts were estimated. Profiling relied on immunoSEQ multiplex PCR, and the TCRdb table lists in-frame clones only, not all of them. The V and J calls and clone size come from that table; D and trimming were worked out from the DNA. The sample has over 25,000 clones, about nine tenths seen once; the top ten hold around 1%. The CDR3 length is 17 residues. Germline CDR1 reads LNHDA; CDR2 reads SQIVND (reference sequence). V lost 4 bases, J lost 4 bases, and 11 bases stayed unmatched. Sequenced: peripheral blood. The rearrangement links TRBV19 to TRBJ2-1, with TRBD2 matching over 9 bases. This clonotype was sampled from a man aged 70-80 years with active or convalescent COVID-19. The CDR3 DNA sequence: TGTGCCAGTAGTACCTCTGGCGGGAGGGCCTTATACAATGAGCAGTTCTTC. Translating it yields CASSTSGGRALYNEQFF.